This T cell receptor beta chain was captured by sequencing in a study of technical replicates of blood from several donors. Only in-frame clones appear in the TCRdb table, and some are missing; sequencing was by immunoSEQ multiplex PCR. The sample lists 70,000 to 80,000 clones; roughly 96% were seen once. The CDR3 runs to 15 residues. Germline CDR1 SGHNT, CDR2 YYREEE (reference sequence). Trimming removed 4 bases from V and 6 bases from J; junction bases left unmatched: 7. The V call is TRBV5-4, the J call TRBJ1-5, with 10 bases that match TRBD1. The sequenced sample was T cells isolated from PBMCs. The TCR sequence derives from a human donor in good health. The CDR3 bases are TGTGCCAGCAGCCAGTCCGGGACAGGGGCTCAGCCCCAGCATTTT. Residues: CASSQSGTGAQPQHF.